The source of this T cell receptor beta chain is a study of human thymus T cells (dated by TCRdb to between 2020 and 2021). In terms of the full investigation: The study characterized TCR alpha and beta repertoires from under 10 infant thymus samples and a few related peripheral blood samples. Donor ages ranging from roughly 6 to 244 days were recorded, and several male and a couple of female infants were included in the cohort. The full study reports these points: According to the related research, thymic TCR repertoires were highly overlapping among unrelated individuals. Usage of V and J gene segments appeared to be biased in both the thymic and the peripheral blood repertoires. On average, thymus samples yielded around 800,000 unique TCRB clonotypes, whereas blood samples yielded around 84,000.

V is pared back by 0 bases and J by 4 bases, with 12 bases lying between the germline termini. The cysteine opens and the phenylalanine closes a CDR3 of 15 amino acids. Left in the record is the CDR3 DNA by itself, 45 bases read in frame from the first base. Reading the germline V gene gives CDR1 SGHDN and CDR2 FVKESK. The immunoSEQ multiplex PCR assay was used to amplify the TCRB and TCRAD loci from a standardized quantity of quality-controlled genomic DNA. The amplicons covered the V(D)J region and were long enough to include the CDR3 and to identify the V and J genes. Through the commercial immunoSEQ service, the amplicons were sequenced on an Illumina platform. In the original analysis: Primer bias and sequencing errors were corrected as previously described, and TCRAD and TCRB definitions were based on the IMGT database. immunoSEQ Analyzer 3.0 and VDJTools were used for repertoire analysis, which covered basic statistics, V/J segment usage, diversity estimates, rarefaction and pairwise overlap. Chao1, ChaoE, Efron-Thisted, Shannon and inverse Simpson indices were used to estimate diversity, which was also estimated on datasets down-sampled to the smallest sample. Repertoire overlap used strict matching of CDR3 nucleotide sequence, V gene and J gene, with Jaccard-based multidimensional scaling clustering. The table comes from immuneACCESS by way of TCRdb, which keeps in-frame sequences with V and J called. Part of the clones is missing from these tables; in studies checked, under half for an unresolved V gene and the rest for unknown reasons. V and J calls plus clone size are reproduced from that table; the DNA served to infer D and trimming. This sample comprises some 72,000 clones, approximately 97% of them detected only once. In total, the top ten clones hold 0.025% to 0.035% of the sample.

On this clone itself: This clone's antigen is unknown. No per-base quality is available; no much larger clone lies one base away.

Thymus tissue was obtained as surgical resects removed during corrective cardiac surgery. Donors were immunologically healthy infants undergoing open corrective cardiac surgery for congenital heart defects in Finland. Thymocytes were released mechanically from tissue and stored at -70 °C as pellets of roughly 9.5-32 million cells. A QIAsymphony instrument was used to extract genomic DNA from the frozen cell pellets. Recombination connected TRBV14 to TRBJ1-1; the D gene is not confidently resolved. The receptor was derived from a boy under two years old with a congenital heart defect but otherwise immunologically healthy. Sequencing input: thymus tissue. In nucleotide form, the sequence is TGTGCCAGCAGCCAAGATAAACGAGAGGGCACTGAAGCTTTCTTT. The translation is CASSQDKREGTEAFF.